This TCR beta chain was retrieved from a study of tumor and adjacent non-tumor tissue in lung cancer. This clonotype was found many times. With 4 bases removed from V and 1 base from J, the gap between germline ends came to 10 bases. Germline V CDR1 and CDR2: MDHEN, SYDVKM. The CDR3 consists of 14 residues. Three rounds of nested PCR, following a modified ARM-PCR protocol, produced the TCRbeta library. Via MiXCR, TCRdb re-called the multiplex PCR reads, giving one row per CDR3 protein. The table records some 93,000 distinct CDR3 sequences, approximately 70% of them present only once. No cell sorting was done before RNA was extracted from the tissue.

This clonotype originated in a man aged 55 to 70 with non-small cell lung cancer. The chain couples TRBV28 to TRBJ1-1; TRBD1 might be the D (5 bases). Sequenced material: lung tumor tissue. CDR3 in DNA: TGTGCCAGCAGTTGGACCGGGGGGAACACTGAAGCTTTCTTT. This sequence encodes CASSWTGGNTEAFF.